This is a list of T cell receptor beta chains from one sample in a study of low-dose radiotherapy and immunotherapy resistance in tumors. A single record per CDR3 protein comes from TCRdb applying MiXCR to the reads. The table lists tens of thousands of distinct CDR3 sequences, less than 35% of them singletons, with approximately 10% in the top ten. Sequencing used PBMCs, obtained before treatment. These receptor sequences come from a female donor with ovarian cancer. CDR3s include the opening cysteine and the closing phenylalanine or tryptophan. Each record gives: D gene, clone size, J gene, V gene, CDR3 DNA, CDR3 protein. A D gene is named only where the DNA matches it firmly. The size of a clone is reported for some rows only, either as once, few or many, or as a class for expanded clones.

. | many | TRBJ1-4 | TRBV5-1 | TGCGCCAGCAGCTTGGCGGGGTCCGGTGAAAAACTGTTTTTT | CASSLAGSGEKLFF
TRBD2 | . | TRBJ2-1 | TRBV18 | TGTGCCAGCTCACCCGGGACCGAGCGGGGCAATGAGCAGTTCTTC | CASSPGTERGNEQFF
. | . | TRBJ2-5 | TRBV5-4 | TGTGCCAGCAGCTTCCCGGGACGCGGGGAGACCCAGTACTTC | CASSFPGRGETQYF
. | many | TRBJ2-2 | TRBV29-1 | TGCAGCGTAGATGGGAGGGGGCAAGGTACCGGGGAGCTGTTTTTT | CSVDGRGQGTGELFF
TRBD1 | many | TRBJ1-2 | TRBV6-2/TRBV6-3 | TGTGCCAGCAGTTACTCTCCCCGGGACAGGGGGCGCGATGGCTACACCTTC | CASSYSPRDRGRDGYTF
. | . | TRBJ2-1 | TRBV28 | TGTGCCAGCAGTTTAGGGGTAAGAGGCAATGAGCAGTTCTTC | CASSLGVRGNEQFF
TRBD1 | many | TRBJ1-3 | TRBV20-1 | TGCAGTGCTGGAGACAGGGTTGGAGCGGCCATATATTTT | CSAGDRVGAAIYF
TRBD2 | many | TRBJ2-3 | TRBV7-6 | TGTGCCAGCAGCGTCCGTAGCGGGAGAAGCACAGATACGCAGTATTTT | CASSVRSGRSTDTQYF
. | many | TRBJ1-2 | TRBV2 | TGTGCCAGCAGTGAACAGGGAATGGTTAACTATGGCTACACCTTC | CASSEQGMVNYGYTF
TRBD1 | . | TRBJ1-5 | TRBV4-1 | TGTGCCAGCAGCCAAGGTTATGTGGGGACAGGGAGTCAGCCCCAGCATTTT | CASSQGYVGTGSQPQHF
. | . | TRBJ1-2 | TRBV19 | TGTGCCAGTAGCGACAGTCCCTATGGCTACACCTTC | CASSDSPYGYTF
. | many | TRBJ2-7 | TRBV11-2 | TGTGCCAGCAGCCCCCACACTAGTACGTTCGACGAGCAGTACTTC | CASSPHTSTFDEQYF
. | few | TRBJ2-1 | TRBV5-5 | TGTGCCAGCAGCTTGCGGTCCGGGGGCGGGAATCCATACAATGAGCAGTTCTTC | CASSLRSGGGNPYNEQFF
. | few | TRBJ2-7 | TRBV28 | TGTGCCAGCCTACCAGGCGGAAGCTACGAGCAGTACTTC | CASLPGGSYEQYF
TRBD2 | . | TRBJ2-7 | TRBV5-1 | TGCGCCAGCAGCCAGCGGATGAGCGGGAGCTCCTACGAGCAGTACTTC | CASSQRMSGSSYEQYF
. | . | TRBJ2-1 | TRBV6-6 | TGTGCCAGCAGTCAGTTGGCCTACGAGCAGTTCTTC | CASSQLAYEQFF
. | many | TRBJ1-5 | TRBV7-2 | TGTGCCAGCAGCCCCCGGCCCCGGTCGAGCAATCAGCCCCAGCATTTT | CASSPRPRSSNQPQHF
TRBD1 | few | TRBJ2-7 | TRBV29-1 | TGCAGCGTTGTGGGGACCCGGGACAGGGTCTACGAGCAGTACTTC | CSVVGTRDRVYEQYF
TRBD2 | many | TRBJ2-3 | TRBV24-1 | TGTGCCACCAGTGTCCCAACTAGCGGGGGATCTTATACGCAGTATTTT | CATSVPTSGGSYTQYF
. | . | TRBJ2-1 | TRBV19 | TGTGCCAGTACTACGGGGAATGAGCAGTTCTTC | CASTTGNEQFF
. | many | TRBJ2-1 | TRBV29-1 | TGCAGCGTTGAAAGACCGTGGGGCGCGGGCTCCTACAATGAGCAGTTCTTC | CSVERPWGAGSYNEQFF
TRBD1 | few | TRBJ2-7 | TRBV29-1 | TGCAGCGCTGGGACAGGGTCCTACGAGCAGTACTTC | CSAGTGSYEQYF
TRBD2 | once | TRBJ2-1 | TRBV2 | TGTGCCAGCAGTGATCTAGCGGGGGTGGGTGAGCAGTTCTTC | CASSDLAGVGEQFF
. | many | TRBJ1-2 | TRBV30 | TGTGCCTGGAGTCGGAGGCAGGGCCATGGCTACACCTTC | CAWSRRQGHGYTF
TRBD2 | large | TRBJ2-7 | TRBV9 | TGTGCCAGCAGCGACGGGGGGGGTCGCCACGAGCAGTACTTC | CASSDGGGRHEQYF
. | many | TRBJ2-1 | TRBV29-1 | TGCAGCGGCGAGGGGTTAGCTGGCGATGAGCAGTTCTTC | CSGEGLAGDEQFF
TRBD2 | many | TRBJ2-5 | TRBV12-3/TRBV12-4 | TGTGCCAGCAGCCTTGGGACGGGGGGAGAGACCCAGTACTTC | CASSLGTGGETQYF
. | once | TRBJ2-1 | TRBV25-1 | TGTGCCAGCACGGACGGGCGGAGTGAGCAGTTCTTC | CASTDGRSEQFF